These 21 T cell receptor beta chains originate from one sample sequenced in a study of T-cell reconstitution after alpha-beta-depleted transplantation in children. Preparation of the TCRbeta library used unique molecular identifiers. From the PCR reads, TCRdb called clonotypes with MiXCR, one entry per CDR3 protein. The sample records around 800,000 distinct CDR3 sequences, less than 20% being singletons. The source material was PBMCs, mostly from graft donor cells, sampled 360 days after TCRalphabeta/CD19-depleted stem cell transplant. The origin of the receptors is a male patient younger than 18 who had a stem cell transplant for acute lymphoblastic leukemia, so the T cells may come from the graft donor.

This clonotype was seen many times. The V and J genes are TRBV9 and TRBJ2-1; D possibly corresponds to TRBD1 (7 bases). CDR3 length: 15 amino acids. Germline CDR1 and CDR2: SGDLS and YYNGEE. The ends were cut back, 3 bases at V and 4 bases at J, with 14 bases in the middle. The chain's CDR3 is CASSGGTVGYNEQFF. In DNA form, the CDR3 reads TGTGCCAGCAGCGGCGGGACAGTAGGATACAATGAGCAGTTCTTC. Full variable domain (remainder filled in from reference TRBV9 and TRBJ2-1): DSGVTQTPKHLITATGQRVTLRCSPRSGDLSVYWYQQSLDQGLQFLIQYYNGEERAKGNILERFSAQQFPDLHSELNLSSLELGDSALYFCASSGGTVGYNEQFFGPGTRLTVL.

This clonotype came up many times. The rearrangement joins TRBV5-1 to TRBJ2-5; 9 bases are shared with TRBD2. Germline V gene sequence: CDR1 SGHRS, CDR2 YFSETQ. J lost 2 bases, V lost 8 bases, and 13 bases had no gene match. This CDR3 is 16 amino acids long. The DNA for the CDR3 is TGCGCCAGTTCACTAGCGGGCCTTCCCAATCAAGAGACCCAGTACTTC. This sequence encodes CASSLAGLPNQETQYF.

This clonotype was seen ten or more times. This rearrangement joins TRBV29-1 to TRBJ2-6; D gene uncertain. The germline CDR1 and CDR2 sequences are SQVTM and ANQGSEA. Trimming cost V 0 bases and J 0 bases, with 15 bases left between them. This CDR3 has 18 residues. The CDR3 region is CSVEEGSAGFSGANVLTF. CDR3 nucleotides: TGCAGCGTTGAAGAGGGGTCGGCCGGTTTCTCTGGGGCCAACGTCCTGACTTTC.

This clonotype has just a few counts. The rearrangement uses TRBV4-2 and TRBJ2-3; D remains ambiguous. The germline V gene encodes CDR1 LGHNA and CDR2 YNFKEQ. CDR3 length: 14 residues. The ends were cut back, 1 base at V and 6 bases at J, with 11 bases in the middle. The CDR3: CASSQVHPSDTQYF. CDR3 nucleotide sequence: TGTGCCAGCAGCCAAGTCCACCCCTCGGATACGCAGTATTTT.

This clonotype showed up just a few times. The gene calls are TRBV12-3 or TRBV12-4 and TRBJ1-1; D uncertain. The germline V and J ends were trimmed by 3 bases and 10 bases, with 9 bases remaining between them. The CDR3 loop spans 11 amino acids. The CDR3 coding sequence is TGTGCCAGCAGTTTGCGGTGGGGAGCTTTCTTT. This gives the protein CASSLRWGAFF.

This clonotype appeared a few times. This chain links TRBV29-1 with TRBJ1-1; no clear D. Trimming left V 4 bases short and J 8 bases short, with 8 bases between. Germline V lookup: CDR1 SQVTM, CDR2 ANQGSEA. The CDR3 is made up of 10 amino acids. Written as DNA, the CDR3 is TGCAGCGTTGGGTTACTGGAAGCTTTCTTT. Its protein is CSVGLLEAFF.

At least ten counts were recorded for this clonotype. This chain links TRBV5-1 with TRBJ1-6; D is uncertain. V dropped 0 bases and J dropped 4 bases, with 8 bases sitting between them. Looked up from germline, CDR1 is SGHRS and CDR2 is YFSETQ. The CDR3 has 15 amino acids. As DNA, the CDR3 is TGCGCCAGCAGCTTGGAAGGCAGATATAATTCACCCCTCCACTTT. Protein product: CASSLEGRYNSPLHF.

The rearrangement uses TRBV11-1 and TRBJ2-7; 12 bases are a match to TRBD1. Germline trimming cut 5 bases from V and 1 base from J; bases unmatched to any gene: 18. Per the germline V gene, CDR1 is SGHAT and CDR2 is FQDESV (reference sequence). This CDR3 has 20 residues. CDR3 nucleotide sequence: TGTGCCAGCAGCCGCCTCGGCGGGACAGGGGGCGATCATAGGTCCTACGAGCAGTACTTC. Its protein is CASSRLGGTGGDHRSYEQYF. Together with reference TRBV11-1 and TRBJ2-7, the CDR3 gives the full variable domain: EAEVAQSPRYKITEKSQAVAFWCDPISGHATLYWYRQILGQGPELLVQFQDESVVDDSQLPKDRFSAERLKGVDSTLKIQPAELGDSAMYLCASSRLGGTGGDHRSYEQYFGPGTRLTVT.

A few counts support this clonotype. This chain links TRBV9 with TRBJ2-7; possibly TRBD1 for D (5 bases). From germline, CDR1 is SGDLS and CDR2 YYNGEE. V was shortened by 0 bases and J by 3 bases, with 7 bases between the two germline ends. The CDR3 sequence is 13 residues long. Here the CDR3 reads CASSVVGVYEQYF. The DNA for the CDR3 is TGTGCCAGCAGCGTAGTAGGGGTCTACGAGCAGTACTTC. Full variable domain (remainder filled in from reference TRBV9 and TRBJ2-7): DSGVTQTPKHLITATGQRVTLRCSPRSGDLSVYWYQQSLDQGLQFLIQYYNGEERAKGNILERFSAQQFPDLHSELNLSSLELGDSALYFCASSVVGVYEQYFGPGTRLTVT.

This chain uses TRBV2 with TRBJ1-4; no clear D. Germline CDR1 reads SNHLY; CDR2 reads FYNNEI. V gave up 8 bases and J gave up 2 bases, with 12 bases separating them. This CDR3 comprises 14 residues. The CDR3 is CASLKVRTNEKLFF. In nucleotides, the CDR3 is TGTGCCAGCCTGAAGGTTCGGACTAATGAAAAACTGTTTTTT.

This clonotype was recorded many times. The chain joins TRBV10-3 to TRBJ1-5, with D unclear. The CDR3 is 12 amino acids. The V and J ends lost 3 bases and 6 bases respectively, with 6 bases between them. Looked up from germline, CDR1 is ENHRY and CDR2 is SYGVKD. CDR3: CAISDNPQPQHF. The CDR3 nucleotides read TGTGCCATCAGTGACAATCCTCAGCCCCAGCATTTT.

This clonotype came up many times. The chain links TRBV20-1 to TRBJ1-2, with D perhaps matching TRBD1 (5 bases). The CDR3 covers 12 residues. Germline values: CDR1 DFQATT, CDR2 SNEGSKA (reference sequence). V was pared by 0 bases and J by 8 bases, with 10 bases between. CDR3 residues: CSARDQGWGYTF. CDR3 in DNA: TGCAGTGCTAGAGATCAGGGCTGGGGCTACACCTTC.

This chain joins TRBV11-2 and TRBJ1-1; D not certain. Germline CDR1 is SGHAT and CDR2 is FQNNGV. V was trimmed by 6 bases and J by 0 bases, leaving 5 bases between them. CDR3 length equals 12 residues. CDR3 sequence reads: CASRHMNTEAFF. Written as DNA, the CDR3 is TGTGCCAGCAGACATATGAACACTGAAGCTTTCTTT.

This clonotype was observed a handful of times. V and J are TRBV7-9 and TRBJ1-1; TRBD1 might be the D (5 bases). CDR3 length: 17 amino acids. Trimming took off 1 base at V and 0 bases at J, with 15 bases between the two ends. Germline loops: CDR1 SEHNR, CDR2 FQNEAQ (reference sequence). The CDR3 sequence: CASSLVGGALMNTEAFF. The DNA for the CDR3 is TGTGCCAGCAGCTTAGTAGGTGGGGCCCTCATGAACACTGAAGCTTTCTTT.

The rearrangement uses TRBV27 and TRBJ2-7; 9 nucleotides line up with TRBD2. Losses at the gene ends were 8 bases for V and 4 bases for J; bases not matched to a gene: 6. Germline CDR1 MNHEY, CDR2 SMNVEV (reference sequence). This CDR3 spans 13 amino acids. The CDR3 nucleotides are TGTGCCAGCGCTTTGACTAGCGGTTACGAGCAGTACTTC. This gives the protein CASALTSGYEQYF.

This clonotype was seen repeatedly, ten times or more. The rearrangement links TRBV4-1 to TRBJ2-1; D not resolved. Trimming cost V 3 bases and J 7 bases, with 7 bases left between them. CDR3 length: 12 amino acids. Germline V gene lookup returns CDR1 MGHRA and CDR2 YSYEKL. CDR3 coding DNA: TGCGCCAGCAGCCATCCCCTGAATGAGCAGTTCTTC. As protein: CASSHPLNEQFF.

This clonotype has more than one count but fewer than ten. The chain carries TRBV29-1 and TRBJ2-7; 8 bases fit TRBD1. The V gene end was trimmed by 2 bases and the J gene end by 0 bases; junction bases not matched to a gene: 3. Per the germline V gene, CDR1 is SQVTM and CDR2 is ANQGSEA. The CDR3 is 14 amino acids. The CDR3 is CSVETGTGSYEQYF. As DNA, the CDR3 is TGCAGCGTTGAAACCGGGACAGGCTCCTACGAGCAGTACTTC.

This clonotype has a count of ten or more. The chain employs TRBV5-5 and TRBJ1-1; D is unclear. The CDR3 is made up of 14 amino acids. CDR1 is SGHKS and CDR2 is YYEKEE in the germline V gene (reference sequence). Trimming took 0 bases from V and 8 from J, leaving 14 bases between them. The CDR3 reads CASSLALAFPEAFF. In DNA form, the CDR3 reads TGTGCCAGCAGCTTGGCGCTGGCGTTCCCCGAAGCTTTCTTT.

This clonotype appeared a few times. The gene calls are TRBV5-1 and TRBJ2-1; D is perhaps TRBD2 (6 bases). Germline lookup yields CDR1 SGHRS and CDR2 YFSETQ. The V and J ends lost 3 bases and 10 bases respectively, with 26 bases between them. This CDR3 has 17 amino acids. The CDR3 sequence is CASSSYYSPGDQGEQFF. In nucleotides, the CDR3 is TGCGCCAGCAGCTCCTACTATTCGCCGGGGGACCAGGGAGAGCAGTTCTTC.

This clonotype was seen repeatedly, ten times or more. The chain couples TRBV18 to TRBJ2-1, with D hard to call. CDR1 KGHSH and CDR2 LQKENI come from the germline V gene. Trimming took 3 bases from V and 6 from J, leaving 3 bases between them. The length of the CDR3 is 11 residues. In nucleotides, the CDR3 is TGTGCCAGCTCACCGACCAATGAGCAGTTCTTC. Translation gives CASSPTNEQFF. Using reference TRBV18 and TRBJ2-1 for the parts outside the CDR3, the full variable domain is NAGVMQNPRHLVRRRGQEARLRCSPMKGHSHVYWYRQLPEEGLKFMVYLQKENIIDESGMPKERFSAEFPKEGPSILRIQQVVRGDSAAYFCASSPTNEQFFGPGTRLTVL.

This chain uses TRBV11-2 with TRBJ2-2; the D gene is possibly TRBD1 (5 bases). The CDR3 runs 14 residues. V was clipped by 8 bases and J by 2 bases, with 12 bases between them. Looked up from germline, CDR1 is SGHAT and CDR2 is FQNNGV. CDR3 nucleotide sequence: TGTGCCAGCGGTGCGACAGACAACACCGGGGAGCTGTTTTTT. Encoded protein: CASGATDNTGELFF.